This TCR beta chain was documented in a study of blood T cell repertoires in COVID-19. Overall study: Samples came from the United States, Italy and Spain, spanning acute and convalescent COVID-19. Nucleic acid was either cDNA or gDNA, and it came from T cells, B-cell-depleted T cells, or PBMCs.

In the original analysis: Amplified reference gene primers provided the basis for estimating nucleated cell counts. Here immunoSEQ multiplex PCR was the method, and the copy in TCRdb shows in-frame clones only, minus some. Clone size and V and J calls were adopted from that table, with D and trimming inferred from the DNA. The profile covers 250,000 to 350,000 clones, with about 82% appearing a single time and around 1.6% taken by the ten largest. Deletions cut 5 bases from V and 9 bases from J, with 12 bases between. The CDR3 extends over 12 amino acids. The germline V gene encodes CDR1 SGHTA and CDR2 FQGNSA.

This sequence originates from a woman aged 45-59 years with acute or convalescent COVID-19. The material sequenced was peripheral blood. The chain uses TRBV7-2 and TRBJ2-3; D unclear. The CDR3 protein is CASSSSLSTQYF. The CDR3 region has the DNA TGTGCCAGCAGCAGCTCATTGTCCACGCAGTATTTT.